Given below is one TCR beta chain in context. What it binds is unknown. The sample is drawn from a study of T cell responses to AZD1222 COVID-19 vaccine. Study-wide context: Pooled in the analysis were second doses at about 4 or about 12 weeks. Study results and limitations: Spike-wide coverage was observed for vaccine-associated CD4 TCRs, with dominant responses at 160-218 and 743-854. Donors were mostly white British, more females; clonal diversity possibly underestimated. No day 14 peak samples; only post-peak repertoires were characterized.

V trimming: 9 bases; J trimming: 1 base; junction bases outside the gene matches: 8. Germline CDR1 and CDR2: SGHNT and YENEEA. The CDR3 consists of 16 residues. Assay: immunoSEQ multiplex PCR; the TCRdb copy retains only in-frame clones and omits some. The sample carries approximately 150,000 clones, 88% recorded once. This TCR was sampled from an adult in good health. This chain joins TRBV11-3 and TRBJ2-1; 11 bases are shared with TRBD2. This specimen consisted of peripheral blood, obtained on day 0 of AZD1222 vaccination. The CDR3 reads CASRGSSGGSYNEQFF. In nucleotides, the CDR3 is TGTGCCAGTCGGGGCTCTAGCGGGGGGTCCTACAATGAGCAGTTCTTC.